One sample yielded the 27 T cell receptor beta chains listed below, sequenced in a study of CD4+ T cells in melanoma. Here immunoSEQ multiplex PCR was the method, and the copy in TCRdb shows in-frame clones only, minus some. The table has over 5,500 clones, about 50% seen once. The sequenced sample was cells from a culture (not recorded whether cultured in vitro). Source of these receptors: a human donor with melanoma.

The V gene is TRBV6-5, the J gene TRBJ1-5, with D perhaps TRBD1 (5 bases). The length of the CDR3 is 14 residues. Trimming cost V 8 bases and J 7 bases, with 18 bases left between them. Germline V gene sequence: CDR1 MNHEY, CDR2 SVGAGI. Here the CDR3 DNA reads TGTGCCAGCGCTAGGAGGGGCGTGAACCAGCCCCAGCATTTT. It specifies CASARRGVNQPQHF.

CDR3 in amino acids: CASSSQGQGMNTEAFF. CDR3 nucleotide sequence: TGCGCCAGCAGCTCCCAGGGACAGGGCATGAACACTGAAGCTTTCTTT. V gene TRBV5-1 combines with J gene TRBJ1-1; TRBD1 matches 9 bases. With V trimmed by 3 bases and J by 0 bases, 6 bases remained unmatched. CDR3 size: 16 residues. Germline V lookup: CDR1 SGHRS, CDR2 YFSETQ.

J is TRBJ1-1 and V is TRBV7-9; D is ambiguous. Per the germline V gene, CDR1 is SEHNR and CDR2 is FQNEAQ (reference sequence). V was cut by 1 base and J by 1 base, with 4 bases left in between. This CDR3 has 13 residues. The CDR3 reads CASSLGRNTEAFF. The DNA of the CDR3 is TGTGCCAGCAGCTTAGGTAGGAACACTGAAGCTTTCTTT.

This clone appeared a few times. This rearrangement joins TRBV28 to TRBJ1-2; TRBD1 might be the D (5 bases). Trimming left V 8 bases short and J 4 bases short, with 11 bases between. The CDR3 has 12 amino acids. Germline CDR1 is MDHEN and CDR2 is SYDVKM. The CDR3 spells CASGDRGYGYTF. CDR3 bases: TGTGCCAGCGGGGACCGGGGCTATGGCTACACCTTC.

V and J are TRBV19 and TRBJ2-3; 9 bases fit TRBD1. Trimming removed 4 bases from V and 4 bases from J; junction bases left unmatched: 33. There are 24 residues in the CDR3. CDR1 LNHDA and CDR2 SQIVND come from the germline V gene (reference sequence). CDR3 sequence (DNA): TGTGCCAGTAGTACCCCCGTGGGACAGGGCGCGAACCTGGCCGGAGAAGTAATTGCAGATACGCAGTATTTT. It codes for CASSTPVGQGANLAGEVIADTQYF.

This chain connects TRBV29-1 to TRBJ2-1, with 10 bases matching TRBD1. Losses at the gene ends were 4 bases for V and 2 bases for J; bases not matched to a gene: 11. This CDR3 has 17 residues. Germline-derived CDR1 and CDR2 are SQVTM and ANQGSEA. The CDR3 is CSVAGTGVQKAYNEQFF. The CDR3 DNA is TGCAGCGTTGCTGGGACAGGGGTCCAGAAGGCCTACAATGAGCAGTTCTTC.

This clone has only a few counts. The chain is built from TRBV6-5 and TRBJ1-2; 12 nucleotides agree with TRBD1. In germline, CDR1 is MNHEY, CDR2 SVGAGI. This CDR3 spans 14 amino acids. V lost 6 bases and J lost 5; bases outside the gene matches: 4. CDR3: CASSGTGGGYGYTF. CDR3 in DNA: TGTGCCAGCAGCGGGACAGGGGGCGGGTATGGCTACACCTTC.

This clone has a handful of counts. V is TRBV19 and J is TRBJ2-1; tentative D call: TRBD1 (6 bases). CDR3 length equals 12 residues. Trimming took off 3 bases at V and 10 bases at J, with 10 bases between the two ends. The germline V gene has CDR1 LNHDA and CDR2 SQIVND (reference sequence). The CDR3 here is CASSIRGYEQFF. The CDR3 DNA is TGTGCCAGTAGTATCAGGGGCTACGAGCAGTTCTTC.

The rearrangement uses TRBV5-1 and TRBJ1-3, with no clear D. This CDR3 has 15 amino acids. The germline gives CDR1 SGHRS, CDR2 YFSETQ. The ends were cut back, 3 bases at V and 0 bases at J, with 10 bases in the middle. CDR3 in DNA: TGCGCCAGCAGCTCGGACGGTAACTCTGGAAACACCATATATTTT. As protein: CASSSDGNSGNTIYF.

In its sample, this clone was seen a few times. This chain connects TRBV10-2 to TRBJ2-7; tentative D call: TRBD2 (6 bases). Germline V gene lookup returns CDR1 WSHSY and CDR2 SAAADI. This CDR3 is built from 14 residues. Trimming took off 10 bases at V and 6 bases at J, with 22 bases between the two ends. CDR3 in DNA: TGCGCCACTGAGAAGGGGACTCTCGGGGGCGAGCAGTACTTC. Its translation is CATEKGTLGGEQYF.

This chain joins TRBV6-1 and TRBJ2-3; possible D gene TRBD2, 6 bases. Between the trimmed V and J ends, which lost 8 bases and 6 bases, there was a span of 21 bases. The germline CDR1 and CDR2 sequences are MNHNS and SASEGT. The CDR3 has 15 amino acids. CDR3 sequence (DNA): TGTGCCAGCGGGGTTGCTCGGGCGGGGACGGATACGCAGTATTTT. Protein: CASGVARAGTDTQYF.

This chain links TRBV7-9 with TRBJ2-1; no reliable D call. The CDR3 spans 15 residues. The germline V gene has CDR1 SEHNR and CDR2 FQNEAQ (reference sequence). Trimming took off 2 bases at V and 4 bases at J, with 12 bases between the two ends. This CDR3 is CASSLNPAQYNEQFF. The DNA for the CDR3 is TGTGCCAGCAGCTTAAACCCTGCACAATACAATGAGCAGTTCTTC.

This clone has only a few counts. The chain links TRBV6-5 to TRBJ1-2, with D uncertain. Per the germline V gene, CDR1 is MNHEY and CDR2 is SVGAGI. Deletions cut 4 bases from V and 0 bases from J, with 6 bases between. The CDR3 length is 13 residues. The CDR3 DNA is TGTGCCAGCAGTTCGGCCGCTAACTATGGCTACACCTTC. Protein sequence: CASSSAANYGYTF.

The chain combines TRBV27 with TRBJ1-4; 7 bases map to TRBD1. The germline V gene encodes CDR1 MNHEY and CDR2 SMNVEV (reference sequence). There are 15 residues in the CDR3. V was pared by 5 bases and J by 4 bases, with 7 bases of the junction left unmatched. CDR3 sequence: CASSLGQANNEKLFF. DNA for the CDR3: TGTGCCAGCAGTCTCGGACAGGCTAATAATGAAAAACTGTTTTTT. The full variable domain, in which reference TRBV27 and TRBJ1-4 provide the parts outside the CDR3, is EAQVTQNPRYLITVTGKKLTVTCSQNMNHEYMSWYRQDPGLGLRQIYYSMNVEVTDKGDVPEGYKVSRKEKRNFPLILESPSPNQTSLYFCASSLGQANNEKLFFGSGTQLSVL.

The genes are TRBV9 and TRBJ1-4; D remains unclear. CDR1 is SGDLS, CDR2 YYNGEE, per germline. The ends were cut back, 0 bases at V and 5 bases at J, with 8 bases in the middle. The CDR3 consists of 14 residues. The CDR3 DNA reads TGTGCCAGCAGCGTAGGGACCCCCAATGAAAAACTGTTTTTT. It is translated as CASSVGTPNEKLFF. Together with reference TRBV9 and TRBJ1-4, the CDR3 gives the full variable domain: DSGVTQTPKHLITATGQRVTLRCSPRSGDLSVYWYQQSLDQGLQFLIQYYNGEERAKGNILERFSAQQFPDLHSELNLSSLELGDSALYFCASSVGTPNEKLFFGSGTQLSVL.

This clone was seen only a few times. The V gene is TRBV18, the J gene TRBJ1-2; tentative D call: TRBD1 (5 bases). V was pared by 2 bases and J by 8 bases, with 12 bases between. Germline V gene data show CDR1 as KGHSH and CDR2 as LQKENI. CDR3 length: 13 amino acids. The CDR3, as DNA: TGTGCCAGCTCACCAACTCCAGACAGCGGCTACACCTTC. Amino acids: CASSPTPDSGYTF. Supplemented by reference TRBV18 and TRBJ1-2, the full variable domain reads NAGVMQNPRHLVRRRGQEARLRCSPMKGHSHVYWYRQLPEEGLKFMVYLQKENIIDESGMPKERFSAEFPKEGPSILRIQQVVRGDSAAYFCASSPTPDSGYTFGSGTRLTVV.

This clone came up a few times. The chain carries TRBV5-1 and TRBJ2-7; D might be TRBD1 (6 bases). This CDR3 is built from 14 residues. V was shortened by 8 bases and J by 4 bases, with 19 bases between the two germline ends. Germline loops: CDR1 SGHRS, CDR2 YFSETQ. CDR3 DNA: TGCGCCAGTGGAAGTGGGGGCCCCACTTACGAGCAGTACTTC. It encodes CASGSGGPTYEQYF.

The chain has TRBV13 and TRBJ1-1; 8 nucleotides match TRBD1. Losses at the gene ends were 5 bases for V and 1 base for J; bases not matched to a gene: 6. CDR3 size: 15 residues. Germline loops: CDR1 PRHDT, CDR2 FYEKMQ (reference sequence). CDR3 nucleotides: TGTGCCAGCAGCAACGGACAGGGTAGGAACACTGAAGCTTTCTTT. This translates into CASSNGQGRNTEAFF.

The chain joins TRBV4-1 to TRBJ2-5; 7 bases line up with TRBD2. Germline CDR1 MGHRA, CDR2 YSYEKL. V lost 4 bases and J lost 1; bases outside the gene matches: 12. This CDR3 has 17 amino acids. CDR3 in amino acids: CASSPRETSLAQETQYF. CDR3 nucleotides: TGCGCCAGCAGCCCTCGAGAGACTAGCTTAGCCCAAGAGACCCAGTACTTC.

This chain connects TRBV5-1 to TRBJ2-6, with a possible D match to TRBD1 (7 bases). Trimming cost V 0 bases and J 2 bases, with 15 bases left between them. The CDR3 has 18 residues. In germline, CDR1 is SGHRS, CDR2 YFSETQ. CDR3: CASSLGGDRLPGANVLTF. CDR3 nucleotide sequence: TGCGCCAGCAGCTTGGGGGGGGACAGACTCCCTGGGGCCAACGTCCTGACTTTC.

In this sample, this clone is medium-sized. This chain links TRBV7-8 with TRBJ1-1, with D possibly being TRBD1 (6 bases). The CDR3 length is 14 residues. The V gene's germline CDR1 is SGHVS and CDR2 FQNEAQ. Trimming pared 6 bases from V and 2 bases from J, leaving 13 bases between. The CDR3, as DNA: TGTGCCAGCAGGGCGGGACACTCAAACACTGAAGCTTTCTTT. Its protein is CASRAGHSNTEAFF.

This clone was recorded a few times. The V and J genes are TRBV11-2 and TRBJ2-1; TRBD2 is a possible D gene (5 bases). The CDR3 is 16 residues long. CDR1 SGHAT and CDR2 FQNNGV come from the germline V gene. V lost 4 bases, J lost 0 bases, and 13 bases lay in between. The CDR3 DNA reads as TGTGCCAGCAGCTCCGTGAGCGGCGACTCCTACAATGAGCAGTTCTTC. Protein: CASSSVSGDSYNEQFF.

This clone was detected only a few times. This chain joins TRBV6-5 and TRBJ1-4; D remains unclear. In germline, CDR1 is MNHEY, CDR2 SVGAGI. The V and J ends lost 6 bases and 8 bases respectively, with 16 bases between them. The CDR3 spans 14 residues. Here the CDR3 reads CASRPYYSLEKLFF. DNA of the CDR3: TGTGCCAGCAGGCCGTATTATAGTTTGGAAAAACTGTTTTTT.

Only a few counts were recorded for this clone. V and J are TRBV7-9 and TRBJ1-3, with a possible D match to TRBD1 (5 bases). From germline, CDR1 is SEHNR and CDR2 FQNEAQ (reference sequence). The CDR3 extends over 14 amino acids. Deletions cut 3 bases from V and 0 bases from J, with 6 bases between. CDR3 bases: TGTGCCAGCAGCTTCGGGGGCTCTGGAAACACCATATATTTT. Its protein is CASSFGGSGNTIYF.

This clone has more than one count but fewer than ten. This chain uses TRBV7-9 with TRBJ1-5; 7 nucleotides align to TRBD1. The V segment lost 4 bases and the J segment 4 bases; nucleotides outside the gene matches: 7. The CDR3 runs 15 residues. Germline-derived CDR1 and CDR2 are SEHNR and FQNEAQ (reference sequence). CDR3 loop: CASSSTGPGNQPQHF. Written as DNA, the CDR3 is TGTGCCAGCAGCTCGACAGGGCCGGGAAATCAGCCCCAGCATTTT.

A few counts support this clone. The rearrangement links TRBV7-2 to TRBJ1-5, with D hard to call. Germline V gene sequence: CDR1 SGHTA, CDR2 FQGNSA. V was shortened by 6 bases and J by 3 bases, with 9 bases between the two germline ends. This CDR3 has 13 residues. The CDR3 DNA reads TGTGCCAGCAGACGTGGTAACAATCAGCCCCAGCATTTT. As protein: CASRRGNNQPQHF. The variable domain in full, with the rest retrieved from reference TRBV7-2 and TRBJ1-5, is GAGVSQSPSNKVTEKGKDVELRCDPISGHTALYWYRQSLGQGLEFLIYFQGNSAPDKSGLPSDRFSAERTGGSVSTLTIQRTQQEDSAVYLCASRRGNNQPQHFGDGTRLSIL.

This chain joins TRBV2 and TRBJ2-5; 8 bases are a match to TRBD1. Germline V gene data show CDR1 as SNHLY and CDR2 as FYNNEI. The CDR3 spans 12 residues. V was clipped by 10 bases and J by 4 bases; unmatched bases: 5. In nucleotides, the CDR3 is TGTGCCATGACCGGGACAGGAGAGACCCAGTACTTC. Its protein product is CAMTGTGETQYF.